The rows below give T cell receptor beta chains drawn from one sample of a study of blood T cell repertoires in COVID-19. Repertoires were generated with immunoSEQ multiplex PCR, while TCRdb's copy carries only in-frame clones and drops some. This table has more than 200,000 clones, approximately 81% appearing once. What was sequenced was peripheral blood. Receptors were obtained from a woman of 80 years or more with COVID-19, enrolled during active disease. The CDR3 runs from the conserved cysteine through the conserved F or W. The D gene is left open where the match is weak. Clone size is not always given. Where it is, it says once, few, many or a class for expanded clones.

>TRBJ2-3|TRBV30|.|.
TGTGCCTGGAGTGTAGGACAGAGCACAGATACGCAGTATTTT
CAWSVGQSTDTQYF
>TRBJ2-5|TRBV18|.|.
TGTGCCAGCTCACCAGGACAGCAAGAGACCCAGTACTTC
CASSPGQQETQYF
>TRBJ2-3|TRBV7-6|.|TRBD2
TGTGCCAGCAGCCTTATTCCGGGACTAGCGGGGGGCACAGATACGCAGTATTTT
CASSLIPGLAGGTDTQYF
>TRBJ2-1|TRBV7-9|.|.
TGTGCCAGCAGTAAAACTGACAGCAATGAGCAGTTCTTC
CASSKTDSNEQFF
>TRBJ2-5|TRBV5-1|.|TRBD2
TGCGCCAGCAGCTTTGGTGGCAGCGGGGAAGAGACCCAGTACTTC
CASSFGGSGEETQYF
>TRBJ1-1|TRBV7-9|.|TRBD1
TGTGCCAGCAGCAAAGGACAGGAGGACACTGAAGCTTTCTTT
CASSKGQEDTEAFF
>TRBJ1-3|TRBV7-2|.|.
TGTGCCAGCAGCCCTAGGAGGGGCTCTGGAAACACCATATATTTT
CASSPRRGSGNTIYF
>TRBJ1-2|TRBV5-1|.|TRBD1
TGCGCCAGCAGGGATGGACAGGGGAATGGCTACACCTTC
CASRDGQGNGYTF
>TRBJ1-2|TRBV27|.|.
TGTGCCAGCAGTATATGGGGTACGGGATTAGGAGCGAACTATGGCTACACCTTC
CASSIWGTGLGANYGYTF
>TRBJ2-1|TRBV28|.|.
TGTGCCAGCAGCCAGGATGATCTGGGGGCCCTTTACAATGAGCAGTTCTTC
CASSQDDLGALYNEQFF
>TRBJ1-6|TRBV14|.|TRBD1
TGTGCCAGCAGCCTTACAGGGGTTAATTCACCCCTCCACTTT
CASSLTGVNSPLHF
>TRBJ2-7|TRBV15|.|TRBD1
TGTGCCACCAGCAGGACGGGACAGTCCTACGAGCAGTACTTC
CATSRTGQSYEQYF
>TRBJ1-1|TRBV28|.|.
TGTGCCAGCAATTCCCCCGGACAGGAAGCTTTCTTT
CASNSPGQEAFF
>TRBJ2-3|TRBV7-2|.|TRBD2
TGTGCCAGCAGCTCGCGGGGGGCCACTAGCACAGATACGCAGTATTTT
CASSSRGATSTDTQYF
>TRBJ1-6|TRBV7-2|once|TRBD1
TGTGCCAGCAGCTTAGAGGGACAGGTTAATTCACCCCTCCACTTT
CASSLEGQVNSPLHF
>TRBJ2-2|TRBV10-1|.|.
TGCGCCAGCAGTGATACTAACGGCGGGGAGCTGTTTTTT
CASSDTNGGELFF
>TRBJ2-7|TRBV7-8|.|TRBD1
TGTGCCAGCACTGGAGACAGGGGGGTGAAGCAGTACTTC
CASTGDRGVKQYF
>TRBJ2-2|TRBV6-1|.|TRBD2
TGTGCCAGCAGTGAAGTTTCCGGGGGGGCCGGGGAGCTGTTTTTT
CASSEVSGGAGELFF
>TRBJ2-1|TRBV3-1/TRBV3-2|few|TRBD2
TGTGCCAGCAGCCAAGACCAGCGGGGGGAGCAGTTCTTC
CASSQDQRGEQFF
>TRBJ2-3|TRBV2|.|TRBD1
TGTGCCAGCAGTCGACGGGACAGTGGCCCGAACACAGATACGCAGTATTTT
CASSRRDSGPNTDTQYF
>TRBJ1-5|TRBV6-2/TRBV6-3|.|.
TGTGCCAGCAGTTACAGGACTGGGTATAGCAATCAGCCCCAGCATTTT
CASSYRTGYSNQPQHF
>TRBJ2-7|TRBV6-5|.|.
TGTGCCAGCAAGACCGACAGCTCGGGGTGGGGGCAGCAGTACTTC
CASKTDSSGWGQQYF
>TRBJ2-1|TRBV9|.|TRBD2
TGTGCCAGCAGCGCCCAAAGCGGGGAATACAATGAGCAGTTCTTC
CASSAQSGEYNEQFF
>TRBJ2-1|TRBV19|.|.
TGTGCCAGTAGTATTCGGGGGTCCGGTGAGCAGTTCTTC
CASSIRGSGEQFF
>TRBJ2-5|TRBV19|once|TRBD2
TGTGCCAGTAATCCGGGAGGGGTACAAGAGACCCAGTACTTC
CASNPGGVQETQYF
>TRBJ1-2|TRBV7-9|.|.
TGTGCCAGCAGCTTAATAAGCGATGGCTACACCTTC
CASSLISDGYTF
>TRBJ2-7|TRBV2|once|TRBD1
TGTGCCAGCAGTGACAGGGGGACCCTCCACGAGCAGTACTTC
CASSDRGTLHEQYF
>TRBJ1-1|TRBV3-1/TRBV3-2|.|TRBD1
TGTGCCAGCAGCCAACCAGGGGGAGGTCGCACTGAAGCTTTCTTT
CASSQPGGGRTEAFF
>TRBJ1-1|TRBV5-5|.|TRBD1
TGTGCCAGCAGCTTATCCGGGACAGTGAACACTGAAGCTTTCTTT
CASSLSGTVNTEAFF
>TRBJ2-7|TRBV27|few|TRBD1
TGTGCCAGCGGAGGACGGGACAGGGCCTACGAGCAGTACTTC
CASGGRDRAYEQYF
>TRBJ1-4|TRBV6-1|.|.
TGTGCCAGCAGTGACAGGGCAGGTGAAAAACTGTTTTTT
CASSDRAGEKLFF
>TRBJ2-5|TRBV11-2|.|TRBD1
TGTGCCAGCAGCTTGGGACAGCCATACCAAGAGACCCAGTACTTC
CASSLGQPYQETQYF
>TRBJ1-3|TRBV7-9|.|TRBD1
TGTGCCAGCAGCCGGGACAGCGAAAACACCATATATTTT
CASSRDSENTIYF
>TRBJ1-5|TRBV19|.|.
TGTGCCAGTAGTATAGGGACAGAGGCTTCACCCCAGCATTTT
CASSIGTEASPQHF
>TRBJ2-5|TRBV3-1/TRBV3-2|.|TRBD2
TGTGCCAGCAGCCAGGGGAGTGGACTAGCGGGGGAAGAGACCCAGTACTTC
CASSQGSGLAGEETQYF
>TRBJ2-5|TRBV7-2|.|TRBD1
TGTGCCAGCAGCAAGGCGGCAGGGGGCTCAGAGACCCAGTACTTC
CASSKAAGGSETQYF
>TRBJ1-2|TRBV7-2|.|.
TGTGCCAGCAGCTTAAGGGGGATCGATGGCTACACCTTC
CASSLRGIDGYTF
>TRBJ1-3|TRBV5-5|.|.
TGTGCCAGCAGCTTATCAGGGTCCTCTGGAAACACCATATATTTT
CASSLSGSSGNTIYF
>TRBJ2-2|TRBV7-6|once|TRBD1
TGTGCCAGCAGCCTAGGACAGGGAAACACCGGGGAGCTGTTTTTT
CASSLGQGNTGELFF
>TRBJ1-1|TRBV5-1|once|.
TGCGCCAGCAGCCGACGCGGGGGTGGGAACACTGAAGCTTTCTTT
CASSRRGGGNTEAFF
>TRBJ2-3|TRBV5-1|.|TRBD2
TGCGCCAGCAGCTGGGCTCTAGCGGGGGCCTCTCCCATCACAGATACGCAGTATTTT
CASSWALAGASPITDTQYF
>TRBJ1-1|TRBV2|.|.
TGTGCCAGCCGCAACGGGGGGGGGCGGTACACTGAAGCTTTCTTT
CASRNGGGRYTEAFF
>TRBJ2-3|TRBV5-1|.|.
TGCGCCAGCAGCCTCCAGCTAGCCAGCACAGATACGCAGTATTTT
CASSLQLASTDTQYF
>TRBJ1-5|TRBV18|.|.
TGTGCCAGCTCATCGGGGTCAGGTCAGCCCCAGCATTTT
CASSSGSGQPQHF
>TRBJ1-2|TRBV6-5|once|TRBD1
TGTGCCAGCAGTTTGACAGGGGCGGTGGACTACACCTTC
CASSLTGAVDYTF
>TRBJ2-1|TRBV13|.|.
TGTGCCAGCAGCTTAGGGACCGCTAGATCCTACAATGAGCAGTTCTTC
CASSLGTARSYNEQFF
>TRBJ1-5|TRBV19|.|TRBD1
TGTGCCAGTAGTATAGTCGCAGGGGGTCAGCCCCAGCATTTT
CASSIVAGGQPQHF
>TRBJ2-2|TRBV7-7|.|TRBD1
TGTGCCAGCAGTGAGGGGACAGGGGGGACGGGGGAGCTGTTTTTT
CASSEGTGGTGELFF
>TRBJ2-5|TRBV5-1|.|TRBD2
TGCGCCAGCAGCTTGGGACTAGCGGGGACATCACAAGAGACCCAGTACTTC
CASSLGLAGTSQETQYF
>TRBJ2-1|TRBV19|.|.
TGTGCCAGTTCTCGGACAGTTGTTAATGAGCAGTTCTTC
CASSRTVVNEQFF
>TRBJ2-3|TRBV7-8|.|.
TGTGCCAGCAGCTCGTACACAGGGAGCTATACGCAGTATTTT
CASSSYTGSYTQYF
>TRBJ1-6|TRBV19|.|TRBD1
TGTGCCAGTAGTAACTTACAGGGGGGGAATTCACCCCTCCACTTT
CASSNLQGGNSPLHF
>TRBJ2-1|TRBV15|.|.
TGTGCCACCAGCAGAGAATTACAGGTGAACAATGAGCAGTTCTTC
CATSRELQVNNEQFF
>TRBJ1-2|TRBV6-4|.|TRBD1
TGTGCCAGCAGTGCGGGACAGGGGGCGAGTAGTGGCTACACCTTC
CASSAGQGASSGYTF
>TRBJ2-5|TRBV6-1|.|TRBD1
TGTGCCAGCAGTGATTCTCGCAGGGGGTCGCAAGAGACCCAGTACTTC
CASSDSRRGSQETQYF
>TRBJ2-5|TRBV10-3|.|TRBD1
TGTGCCATCAGCCTTGGGACAGGGAGCCAAGAGACCCAGTACTTC
CAISLGTGSQETQYF
>TRBJ1-4|TRBV4-1|.|.
TGCGCCAGCAGCCAAGATAGAGGGCTGGGTCGTGAAAAACTGTTTTTT
CASSQDRGLGREKLFF
>TRBJ2-3|TRBV3-1/TRBV3-2|.|.
TGTGCCAGCAGCCCTAGCACAGATACGCAGTATTTT
CASSPSTDTQYF
>TRBJ1-3|TRBV18|.|TRBD1
TGTGCCAGCTCACCCATCGACAGGGCCGGAAACACCATATATTTT
CASSPIDRAGNTIYF
>TRBJ2-5|TRBV7-9|.|TRBD1
TGTGCCAGCAGCCGTACTCAGGGGGCAAGGAAAGAGACCCAGTACTTC
CASSRTQGARKETQYF